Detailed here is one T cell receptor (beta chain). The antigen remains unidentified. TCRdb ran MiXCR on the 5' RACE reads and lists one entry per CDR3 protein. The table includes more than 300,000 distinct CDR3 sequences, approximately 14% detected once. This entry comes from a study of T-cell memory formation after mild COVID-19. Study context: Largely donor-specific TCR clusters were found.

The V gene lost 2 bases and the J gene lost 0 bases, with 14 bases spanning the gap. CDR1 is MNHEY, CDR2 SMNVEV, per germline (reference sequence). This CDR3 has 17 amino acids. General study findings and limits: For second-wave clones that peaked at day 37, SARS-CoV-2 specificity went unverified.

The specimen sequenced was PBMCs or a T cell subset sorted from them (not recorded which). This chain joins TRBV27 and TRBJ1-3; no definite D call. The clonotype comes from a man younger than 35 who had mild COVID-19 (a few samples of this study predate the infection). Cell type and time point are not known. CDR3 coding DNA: TGTGCCAGCAGTTTACGAGGAGACGGGTACTCTGGAAACACCATATATTTT. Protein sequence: CASSLRGDGYSGNTIYF.